The rows below give T cell receptor beta chains drawn from one sample of a study of PD-1 blockade in classical Hodgkin lymphoma. The data were produced by immunoSEQ multiplex PCR, yet TCRdb's version contains in-frame clones alone and is incomplete. The sample records about 10,000 clones, about 68% being singletons. The material was peripheral blood mononuclear cells (PBMCs), obtained at baseline. These receptors were obtained from a human donor with classical Hodgkin lymphoma. The CDR3 runs from the conserved cysteine through the conserved F or W. A D gene is named only where the DNA matches it firmly. Expanded clones are given a class, and other clones once, few, many or no size at all.

J gene	clone size	D gene	V gene	CDR3 DNA	CDR3 protein
TRBJ1-1	.	.	TRBV19	TGTGCCAGTAGACCGTCCAGTTACACTGAAGCTTTCTTT	CASRPSSYTEAFF
TRBJ2-2	.	.	TRBV7-2	TGTGCCAGCAGCTTACGTGCACAGCCCCCCGGGGAGCTGTTTTTT	CASSLRAQPPGELFF
TRBJ2-1	.	.	TRBV7-6	TGTGCCAGCAGCGGGACGGGGGGCCGATACAATGAGCAGTTCTTC	CASSGTGGRYNEQFF
TRBJ1-1	.	.	TRBV6-5	TGTGCCAGCAGTCGGGGTGGGGCCATGAACACTGAAGCTTTCTTT	CASSRGGAMNTEAFF
TRBJ2-2	.	TRBD1	TRBV7-3	TGTGCCAGCAGCTCCACCATGGGACAGGGGAACGTTAGAGACACCGGGGAGCTGTTTTTT	CASSSTMGQGNVRDTGELFF
TRBJ1-1	.	TRBD1	TRBV10-3	TGTGCCATCAGCGACCGGACAGGGCGGACTGAAGCTTTCTTT	CAISDRTGRTEAFF
TRBJ1-6	few	.	TRBV12-5	TGTGCTAGTGTTGCTCAGGGATTTCCGTGTGTAGGTCCACCCCTCCACTTT	CASVAQGFPCVGPPLHF
TRBJ2-7	.	.	TRBV28	TGTGCCAGCAGCTCAGGGCAGTACGAGCAGTACTTC	CASSSGQYEQYF
TRBJ1-4	few	.	TRBV18	TGTGCCAGCTCACCAAGCCAGGGGAGGGAAAAACTGTTTTTT	CASSPSQGREKLFF
TRBJ1-1	.	TRBD1	TRBV6-5	TGTGCCAGCAGTTATCTGGGACAGGGGTCAAGGGCTTTCTTT	CASSYLGQGSRAFF
TRBJ1-2	.	TRBD1	TRBV2	TGTGCCAGCACCTTGACAGGGGGCGACTATGGCTACACCTTC	CASTLTGGDYGYTF
TRBJ2-3	hyperexpanded	.	TRBV7-2	TGTGCCAGCAGCTTAGGGGGGGCCACAGATACGCAGTATTTT	CASSLGGATDTQYF
TRBJ1-1	.	.	TRBV7-2	TGTGCCAGCAGCTTAGATCGGCAGGGCGTCACTGAAGCTTTCTTT	CASSLDRQGVTEAFF
TRBJ1-5	.	TRBD1	TRBV6-4	TGTGCCAGCAGTCCCGACAGGGGTCTGAATCAGCCCCAGCATTTT	CASSPDRGLNQPQHF
TRBJ1-2	.	TRBD1	TRBV28	TGTGCCAGCAGCACCGGGACAGGGTCGTTTGGCTACACCTTC	CASSTGTGSFGYTF
TRBJ2-5	.	.	TRBV19	TGTGCCAGTATGGGCCTTGCGACGGGAGAGACCCAGTACTTC	CASMGLATGETQYF
TRBJ1-2	.	TRBD1	TRBV6-6	TGTGCCAGCAGCAACAGGGGCAACTATGGCTACACCTTC	CASSNRGNYGYTF
TRBJ2-2	once	.	TRBV4-1	TGCGCCAGCAGCCAGGGGGAGGTCACCGGGGAGCTGTTTTTT	CASSQGEVTGELFF
TRBJ1-6	.	TRBD1	TRBV18	TGTGCCAGCTCCTTCGACAGGGGGTTGGGTTCACCCCTCCACTTT	CASSFDRGLGSPLHF
TRBJ2-7	.	TRBD1	TRBV6-5	TGTGCCACCCTGACAGGGTCCGAGCAGTACTTC	CATLTGSEQYF
TRBJ2-2	.	.	TRBV5-8	TGTGCCAGCAGCCTCGATTTTGCGACGAACACCGGGGAGCTGTTTTTT	CASSLDFATNTGELFF
TRBJ1-1	.	.	TRBV2	TGTGCCAGCACCAGCAGTCGGAACCCGAACACTGAAGCTTTCTTT	CASTSSRNPNTEAFF
TRBJ1-6	once	.	TRBV6-5	TGTGCCAGCAGTAGACAGGAAAGGGATTCACCCCTCCACTTT	CASSRQERDSPLHF
TRBJ2-2	.	.	TRBV30	TGTGCCTGGAGTCCCTCGGGGGTCGGGGAGCTGTTTTTT	CAWSPSGVGELFF
TRBJ2-7	.	TRBD2	TRBV30	TGTGCCTGGAGACCCCTAGCGGGGGCTTGGGAGCAGTACTTC	CAWRPLAGAWEQYF
TRBJ1-1	.	TRBD1	TRBV6-5	TGTGCCAGCAGTTACTCAGGGGGCAAAACTGAAGCTTTCTTT	CASSYSGGKTEAFF
TRBJ2-5	few	TRBD2	TRBV7-3	TGTGCCAGCAGCCTTAGCGGGGGGTTGGTGGAGACCCAGTACTTC	CASSLSGGLVETQYF
TRBJ2-3	.	.	TRBV18	TGTGCCAGCTCACAGCCGCGGGGAGATACGCAGTATTTT	CASSQPRGDTQYF
TRBJ1-2	.	.	TRBV7-2	TGTGCCAGCAGTCCATACGGGGGGCGGCTAGATGGCTACACCTTC	CASSPYGGRLDGYTF
TRBJ1-1	.	.	TRBV4-1	TGCGCCAGCCGGGGCCCTCTAAAAGGGACTGAAGCTTTCTTT	CASRGPLKGTEAFF
TRBJ2-5	.	.	TRBV11-2	TGTGCCAGCAGCTTACTCGGCCACCAAGAGACCCAGTACTTC	CASSLLGHQETQYF
TRBJ2-1	.	TRBD2	TRBV6-6	TGTGCCAGCAGTTACCGGCGGGGGGGTAATGAGCAGTTCTTC	CASSYRRGGNEQFF
TRBJ1-1	once	TRBD1	TRBV5-6	TGTGCCAGCAGCCCAGGGGGGGTCACTGAAGCTTTCTTT	CASSPGGVTEAFF
TRBJ2-5	.	.	TRBV28	TGTGCCACCGTTAGACGAGAATTCCAAGAGACCCAGTACTTC	CATVRREFQETQYF
TRBJ2-1	.	TRBD2	TRBV5-1	TGCGCCAGCAGCAAACATAGCGGGGGCCAGTACAATGAGCAGTTCTTC	CASSKHSGGQYNEQFF
TRBJ2-3	few	.	TRBV6-4	TGTGCCAGCAGCGCGGGCTACAACACAGATACGCAGTATTTT	CASSAGYNTDTQYF
TRBJ1-5	.	.	TRBV7-9	TGTGCCAGCAGCTTAGGGGACACTCGCAATCAGCCCCAGCATTTT	CASSLGDTRNQPQHF
TRBJ2-5	.	.	TRBV9	TGTGCCAGCAGCGAGGGACCCCAAGAGACCCAGTACTTC	CASSEGPQETQYF
TRBJ2-2	.	TRBD1	TRBV7-3	TGTGCCAGCCAGGGGGCCTCGAACACCGGGGAGCTGTTTTTT	CASQGASNTGELFF
TRBJ2-5	.	.	TRBV7-6	TGTGCCAGCAGCTTAAGGCAGATGACCCAAGAGACCCAGTACTTC	CASSLRQMTQETQYF
TRBJ1-5	.	.	TRBV6-6	TGTGCCAGCAGTTACTCCTGGGGGGAGCCCCAGCATTTT	CASSYSWGEPQHF
TRBJ2-4	.	TRBD1	TRBV4-3	TGCGCCAGCAGCCTTGGGACAGGGGGAGAAAACATTCAGTACTTC	CASSLGTGGENIQYF
TRBJ2-5	.	.	TRBV4-1	TGCGCCAGCAGCCCCTACTGGCGGGCTTCCCCGGCCGAGACCCAGTACTTC	CASSPYWRASPAETQYF
TRBJ2-1	.	TRBD1	TRBV7-2	TGTGCCAGCAGCTTTTGGCCGGTCGTAGGACAGGGAATTGGGGATGAGCAGTTCTTC	CASSFWPVVGQGIGDEQFF
TRBJ1-2	.	.	TRBV5-5	TGTGCCAGCAGCTCCCAGGCCCTGGCTAACTATGGCTACACCTTC	CASSSQALANYGYTF
TRBJ2-3	.	TRBD2	TRBV5-1	TGCGCCAGCAGCTTGCGAGGGACTAGCGGGTCGATTAGTCTCACAGATACGCAGTATTTT	CASSLRGTSGSISLTDTQYF
TRBJ2-1	.	TRBD1	TRBV15	TGTGCCACCAGCAGGCACCCGGGACAGGGACACTACAATGAGCAGTTCTTC	CATSRHPGQGHYNEQFF
TRBJ2-3	.	.	TRBV13	TGTGCCAGCAGCTTCGGGGGCGGGGGTTTAACAGATACGCAGTATTTT	CASSFGGGGLTDTQYF
TRBJ1-2	.	TRBD1	TRBV28	TGTGCCAGCACCACAGGGGGTGACTATGGCTACACCTTC	CASTTGGDYGYTF
TRBJ1-1	.	.	TRBV11-2	TGTGCCAGCAGGTGGGGGGCCGACACTGAAGCTTTCTTT	CASRWGADTEAFF
TRBJ1-1	medium-sized	.	TRBV7-9	TGTGCCAGCAGCCCTGGGGGCATCTCTGAAGCTTTCTTT	CASSPGGISEAFF
TRBJ2-1	.	.	TRBV7-8	TGTGCCAGCAGGGTAGCGGCAGGGAATAACAATGAGCAGTTCTTC	CASRVAAGNNNEQFF
TRBJ2-3	.	TRBD2	TRBV28	TGTGCCAGCAGCACTATGACTAGCGATACGCAGTATTTT	CASSTMTSDTQYF
TRBJ2-2	.	.	TRBV6-6	TGTGCCAGCAGTTACTCTATGCAGGGGAAAACCGGGGAGCTGTTTTTT	CASSYSMQGKTGELFF
TRBJ2-1	few	TRBD1	TRBV5-6	TGTGCCAGCAGCCGGACAGGTCATAATGAGCAGTTCTTC	CASSRTGHNEQFF
TRBJ2-2	.	.	TRBV28	TGTGCCAGCAGTGTCTTGGGGGGGGAGCTGTTTTTT	CASSVLGGELFF
TRBJ2-3	.	.	TRBV6-1	TGTGCCGCCTCCCAAGTAGGGGCAGATACGCAGTATTTT	CAASQVGADTQYF
TRBJ1-2	.	TRBD1	TRBV28	TGTGCCAGCAGGTTACCCCGGGACAGGGGGGGCTACACCTTC	CASRLPRDRGGYTF
TRBJ2-7	.	TRBD1	TRBV4-1	TGCGCCAGCAGCCTGGACAGGGGGGCAAAGCAGTACTTC	CASSLDRGAKQYF